The 26 T cell receptor beta chains below all came from one sample that was sequenced in a study of cytomegalovirus exposure and HLA in healthy donors. The PCR employed 60 Vbeta primers together with 13 Jbeta primers. Sequencing used immunoSEQ multiplex PCR; TCRdb keeps in-frame clones, though not all of them. The data hold 200,000 to 300,000 clones, with approximately 84% observed a single time. What was sequenced was PBMCs. The receptors were sampled from a woman in her forties in good health and CMV-seropositive.

The rearrangement uses TRBV4-2 and TRBJ1-1; a possible D gene is TRBD1 (6 bases). Germline-derived CDR1 and CDR2 are LGHNA and YNFKEQ. The CDR3 is 16 amino acids. Trimming removed 0 bases from V and 1 base from J, with 12 bases in between. CDR3 sequence reads: CASSQEVLQGNTEAFF. For the CDR3, the DNA is TGTGCCAGCAGCCAAGAGGTACTACAGGGGAACACTGAAGCTTTCTTT.

The rearrangement joins TRBV10-3 to TRBJ2-7, with D possibly being TRBD1 (5 bases). V was pared by 6 bases and J by 3 bases, with 12 bases between. Germline loops: CDR1 ENHRY, CDR2 SYGVKD. This CDR3 region has 13 residues. CDR3 sequence reads: CAIRGRVVYEQYF. CDR3 bases: TGTGCCATCAGGGGCAGGGTGGTCTACGAGCAGTACTTC.

In its sample, this clone was seen once. The CDR3 is CASSGTSGAYNEQFF. The DNA of the CDR3 is TGTGCCAGCAGCGGGACTAGCGGTGCCTACAATGAGCAGTTCTTC. The genes are TRBV9 and TRBJ2-1; 10 positions match TRBD2. The CDR3 is 15 amino acids. CDR1 and CDR2 from the germline V gene are SGDLS and YYNGEE. V lost 3 bases to trimming and J lost 2 bases; unmatched junction nucleotides: 2.

The chain is built from TRBV7-8 and TRBJ1-2; D perhaps matches TRBD1 (6 bases). V gave up 3 bases and J gave up 4 bases, with 9 bases separating them. The CDR3 has 13 residues. The V gene's germline CDR1 is SGHVS and CDR2 FQNEAQ. CDR3 amino acids: CASSFDRSYGYTF. DNA for the CDR3: TGTGCCAGCAGCTTCGACAGGAGCTATGGCTACACCTTC.

The table lists this clone with a few counts. This chain links TRBV5-1 with TRBJ1-4; tentatively, D is TRBD1 (6 bases). CDR1 SGHRS and CDR2 YFSETQ come from the germline V gene. This CDR3 spans 14 amino acids. V lost 1 base, J lost 14 bases, and 18 bases lay in between. The CDR3 sequence is CASSLSVQGSLLFF. DNA for the CDR3: TGCGCCAGCAGCTTGTCCGTACAGGGATCTCTTCTGTTTTTT.

The chain carries TRBV19 and TRBJ1-3; D is unresolved. Per germline, CDR1 LNHDA and CDR2 SQIVND (reference sequence). V lost 4 bases and J 0 bases, leaving 13 bases between the germline ends. The CDR3 consists of 16 residues. CDR3 in DNA: TGTGCCAGTAGTACCCAGGCTCTCTTCTCTGGAAACACCATATATTTT. This codes for CASSTQALFSGNTIYF.

The rearrangement joins TRBV18 to TRBJ2-7; no definite D call. The CDR3 has 13 residues. With 2 bases removed from V and 2 bases from J, the gap between germline ends came to 7 bases. CDR1 and CDR2 (germline): KGHSH, LQKENI. The CDR3 here is CASSPSRAYEQYF. Here the CDR3 DNA reads TGTGCCAGCTCACCATCTCGGGCCTACGAGCAGTACTTC.

A few counts support this clone. The junction departs from germline at one end; a sequencing error may be responsible. The V call is TRBV5-1, the J call TRBJ2-1; D is uncertain. The CDR3 loop spans 15 amino acids. In germline, CDR1 is SGHRS, CDR2 YFSETQ. DNA of the CDR3: TGTGCCAGCAGCTCCCAACGCAGAGGTTACAATGAGCAGTTCTTC. This sequence encodes CASSSQRRGYNEQFF.

This chain uses TRBV28 with TRBJ1-6, with 9 bases that match TRBD1. Germline V CDR1 and CDR2: MDHEN, SYDVKM. V shed 5 bases, J shed 11 bases, and the junction held 19 bases outside the gene matches. This CDR3 is built from 18 residues. CDR3 loop: CASSTHLLGTGIRTPLHF. As DNA, the CDR3 is TGTGCCAGCAGTACCCACCTCCTCGGGACAGGGATCAGGACACCCCTCCACTTT.

The chain combines TRBV28 with TRBJ2-7; a possible D gene is TRBD1 (6 bases). Germline loops: CDR1 MDHEN, CDR2 SYDVKM. The CDR3 has 13 residues. V dropped 2 bases and J dropped 5 bases, with 10 bases sitting between them. The CDR3 nucleotides read TGTGCCAGCAGTTTAGGGGGCAGGGACGAGCAGTACTTC. It encodes CASSLGGRDEQYF. The variable domain in full, with the rest retrieved from reference TRBV28 and TRBJ2-7, is DVKVTQSSRYLVKRTGEKVFLECVQDMDHENMFWYRQDPGLGLRLIYFSYDVKMKEKGDIPEGYSVSREKKERFSLILESASTNQTSMYLCASSLGGRDEQYFGPGTRLTVT.

V usage is TRBV6-5 and J usage is TRBJ2-7; 9 positions agree with TRBD1. V shed 7 bases and J 4 bases; nucleotides not matched to a gene: 11. CDR1 MNHEY and CDR2 SVGAGI come from the germline V gene. There are 15 residues in the CDR3. The CDR3 loop is CASTTRDRARYEQYF. CDR3 DNA: TGTGCCAGCACCACGAGGGACAGGGCAAGGTACGAGCAGTACTTC.

The chain uses TRBV29-1 and TRBJ2-3; TRBD1 matches at 7 bases. Trimming removed 3 bases from V and 4 bases from J; junction bases left unmatched: 1. Germline V gene lookup returns CDR1 SQVTM and CDR2 ANQGSEA. The CDR3 has 12 residues. This chain's CDR3 is CSVDQGADTQYF. DNA of the CDR3: TGCAGCGTTGATCAGGGGGCAGATACGCAGTATTTT.

This chain joins TRBV6-5 and TRBJ2-2, with D possibly being TRBD1 (6 bases). The germline gives CDR1 MNHEY, CDR2 SVGAGI. Trimming pared 0 bases from V and 1 base from J, leaving 6 bases between. The CDR3 totals 15 residues. This chain's CDR3 is CASSYSTGNTGELFF. Written as DNA, the CDR3 is TGTGCCAGCAGTTACTCGACAGGGAACACCGGGGAGCTGTTTTTT.

The V and J genes are TRBV7-2 and TRBJ2-3; TRBD1 might be the D (6 bases). The CDR3 covers 18 residues. In germline, CDR1 is SGHTA, CDR2 FQGNSA. V was clipped by 4 bases and J by 0 bases, with 20 bases between them. The CDR3 region is CASSSKQGAVTSTDTQYF. In nucleotides, the CDR3 is TGTGCCAGCAGCTCCAAACAGGGAGCGGTAACTAGCACAGATACGCAGTATTTT. The full variable domain, with the rest looked up from reference TRBV7-2 and TRBJ2-3, is GAGVSQSPSNKVTEKGKDVELRCDPISGHTALYWYRQSLGQGLEFLIYFQGNSAPDKSGLPSDRFSAERTGGSVSTLTIQRTQQEDSAVYLCASSSKQGAVTSTDTQYFGPGTRLTVL.

The V and J genes are TRBV28 and TRBJ1-2; D is ambiguous. CDR3 size: 14 residues. V lost 2 bases and J 5 bases, leaving 12 bases between the germline ends. Germline V gene sequence: CDR1 MDHEN, CDR2 SYDVKM. The CDR3 loop is CASSLPRGPYGYTF. The CDR3 nucleotides are TGTGCCAGCAGTTTACCCCGCGGGCCATATGGCTACACCTTC.

J is TRBJ1-3 and V is TRBV6-6, with D hard to call. The CDR3 is 16 residues long. Germline values: CDR1 MNHNY, CDR2 SVGAGI (reference sequence). Trimming took off 4 bases at V and 0 bases at J, with 13 bases between the two ends. The CDR3 DNA sequence: TGTGCCAGCAGTTCCCCCCATACAGACTCTGGAAACACCATATATTTT. Protein product: CASSSPHTDSGNTIYF.

Only one count was recorded for this clone. The chain carries TRBV7-3 and TRBJ2-1; D is perhaps TRBD2 (6 bases). Germline lookup yields CDR1 SGHTA and CDR2 FQGTGA. CDR3 length equals 13 residues. V was clipped by 5 bases and J by 8 bases, with 13 bases between them. The chain's CDR3 is CASSGGWYDEQFF. In DNA form, the CDR3 reads TGTGCCAGCAGCGGGGGGTGGTACGATGAGCAGTTCTTC.

The chain recombines TRBV19 with TRBJ2-5; a possible D gene is TRBD1 (7 bases). V was pared by 5 bases and J by 5 bases, with 15 bases between. The length of the CDR3 is 14 residues. Per the germline V gene, CDR1 is LNHDA and CDR2 is SQIVND (reference sequence). The chain's CDR3 is CASSGTATRETQYF. The CDR3 nucleotides are TGTGCCAGTAGTGGGACAGCGACTAGGGAGACCCAGTACTTC. The variable domain in full, completed from reference TRBV19 and TRBJ2-5, reads DGGITQSPKYLFRKEGQNVTLSCEQNLNHDAMYWYRQDPGQGLRLIYYSQIVNDFQKGDIAEGYSVSREKKESFPLTVTSAQKNPTAFYLCASSGTATRETQYFGPGTRLLVL.

The chain is built from TRBV5-4 and TRBJ2-7; tentatively, D is TRBD1 (5 bases). Trimming removed 6 bases at V and 5 bases at J, with 18 bases between. This CDR3 region has 14 residues. Germline V gene sequence: CDR1 SGHNT, CDR2 YYREEE (reference sequence). CDR3 loop: CASNLWAGSNEQYF. The CDR3 DNA reads TGTGCCAGCAACCTGTGGGCAGGGTCCAACGAGCAGTACTTC.

About this clone: The CDR3 ends on some other residue instead of the conserved phenylalanine or tryptophan, so this is likely a read error. Because the CDR3's place on the DNA is in doubt, the DNA is left out and the CDR3 is given as listed by TCRdb. This chain joins TRBV5-8 and TRBJ1-5; whether TRBD1, the table's D call, matches the DNA was not checked. The CDR3 sequence runs 11 residues, both termini included. Germline CDR1 and CDR2: SGHTS and YDEGEE. The CDR3 sequence is CASSHRGQKVL.

The chain uses TRBV19 and TRBJ1-1; D perhaps matches TRBD1 (5 bases). CDR1 is LNHDA, CDR2 SQIVND, per germline (reference sequence). The CDR3 has 16 amino acids. Trimming pared 0 bases from V and 4 bases from J, leaving 15 bases between. CDR3 coding DNA: TGTGCCAGTAGTATAGAGACAGCGCGGAAGGCCACTGAAGCTTTCTTT. Translated, it gives CASSIETARKATEAFF.

This clone was detected once. The chain is built from TRBV4-1 and TRBJ1-6, with 10 bases aligning to TRBD1. The CDR3 consists of 14 residues. The J segment lost 11 bases and the V segment lost 1 base, leaving 2 bases of the junction unmatched. Germline assignment: CDR1 MGHRA and CDR2 YSYEKL. CDR3 in amino acids: CASSQGDRGTPLHF. The CDR3 nucleotides read TGCGCCAGCAGCCAAGGGGACAGGGGTACACCCCTCCACTTT.

V gene TRBV19 combines with J gene TRBJ2-1; D possibly corresponds to TRBD1 (6 bases). Germline CDR1 and CDR2: LNHDA and SQIVND (reference sequence). This CDR3 region has 15 residues. Trimming stripped 5 bases from V and 5 bases from J, with 16 bases between. The CDR3 DNA sequence: TGTGCCAGTAGTGTTAGGGGGTTCGGAAACAATGAGCAGTTCTTC. Translation: CASSVRGFGNNEQFF. The full variable domain, completed using reference TRBV19 and TRBJ2-1, is DGGITQSPKYLFRKEGQNVTLSCEQNLNHDAMYWYRQDPGQGLRLIYYSQIVNDFQKGDIAEGYSVSREKKESFPLTVTSAQKNPTAFYLCASSVRGFGNNEQFFGPGTRLTVL.

This clone was observed a handful of times. The J gene is TRBJ1-1, the V gene TRBV18, with 8 nucleotides matching TRBD1. Germline V gives CDR1 KGHSH, CDR2 LQKENI. With V trimmed by 3 bases and J by 7 bases, 10 bases remained unmatched. CDR3 size: 15 residues. The CDR3 loop reads CASSPNRGSNNEAFF. CDR3 DNA sequence: TGTGCCAGCTCACCGAACAGGGGGTCGAATAATGAAGCTTTCTTT.

This clone was counted once. The V gene is TRBV5-1, the J gene TRBJ2-7; TRBD2 aligns across 10 bases. From germline, CDR1 is SGHRS and CDR2 YFSETQ. J lost 4 bases, V lost 0 bases, and 7 bases had no gene match. The CDR3 consists of 16 residues. The CDR3 reads CASSLGLAGGEYEQYF. CDR3 nucleotides: TGCGCCAGCAGCTTGGGATTAGCGGGAGGAGAGTACGAGCAGTACTTC.

This clone was recorded once. The CDR3 reads CASSLEPGLASYEQYF. For the CDR3, the DNA is TGTGCCAGCAGCCTCGAACCGGGACTAGCGAGTTACGAGCAGTACTTC. The chain is built from TRBV5-6 and TRBJ2-7; 10 positions agree with TRBD2. There are 16 residues in the CDR3. Germline CDR1 reads SGHDT; CDR2 reads YYEEEE. J lost 4 bases, V lost 4 bases, and 11 bases had no gene match.